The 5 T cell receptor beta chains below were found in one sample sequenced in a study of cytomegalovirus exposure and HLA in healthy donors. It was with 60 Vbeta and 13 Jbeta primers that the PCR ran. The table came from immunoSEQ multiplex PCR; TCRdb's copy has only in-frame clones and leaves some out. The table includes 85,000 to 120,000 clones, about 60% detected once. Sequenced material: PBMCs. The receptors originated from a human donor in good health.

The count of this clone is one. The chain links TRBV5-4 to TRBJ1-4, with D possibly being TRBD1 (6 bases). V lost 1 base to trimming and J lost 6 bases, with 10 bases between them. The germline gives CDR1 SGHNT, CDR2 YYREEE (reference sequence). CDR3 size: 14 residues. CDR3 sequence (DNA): TGTGCCAGCAGCTTGTGGGGGCTTGATGAAAAACTGTTTTTT. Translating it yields CASSLWGLDEKLFF. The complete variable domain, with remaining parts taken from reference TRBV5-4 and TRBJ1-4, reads ETGVTQSPTHLIKTRGQQVTLRCSSQSGHNTVSWYQQALGQGPQFIFQYYREEENGRGNFPPRFSGLQFPNYSSELNVNALELDDSALYLCASSLWGLDEKLFFGSGTQLSVL.

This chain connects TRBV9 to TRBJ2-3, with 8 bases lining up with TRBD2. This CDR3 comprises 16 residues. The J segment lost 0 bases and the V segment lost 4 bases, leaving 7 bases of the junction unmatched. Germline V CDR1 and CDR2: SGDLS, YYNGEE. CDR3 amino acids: CASSPGLGLSTDTQYF. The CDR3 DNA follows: TGTGCCAGCAGCCCGGGACTAGGGTTAAGCACAGATACGCAGTATTTT.

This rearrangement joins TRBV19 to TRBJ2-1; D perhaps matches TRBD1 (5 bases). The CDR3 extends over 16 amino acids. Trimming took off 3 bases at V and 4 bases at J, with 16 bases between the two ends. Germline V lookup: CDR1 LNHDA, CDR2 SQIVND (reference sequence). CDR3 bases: TGTGCCAGTAGTATGAACTTCCCAGGGCGGTACAATGAGCAGTTCTTC. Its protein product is CASSMNFPGRYNEQFF.

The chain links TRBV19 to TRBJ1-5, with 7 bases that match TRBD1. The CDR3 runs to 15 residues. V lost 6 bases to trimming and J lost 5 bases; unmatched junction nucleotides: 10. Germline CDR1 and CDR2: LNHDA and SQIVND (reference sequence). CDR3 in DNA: TGTGCCAGTAGACCAAACAGGGGAGCCCATCAGCCCCAGCATTTT. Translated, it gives CASRPNRGAHQPQHF.

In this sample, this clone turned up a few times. DNA of the CDR3: TGTGCCAGCAGTTTCGACTGGACAGACACTGAAGCTTTCTTT. Protein sequence: CASSFDWTDTEAFF. The rearrangement uses TRBV5-5 and TRBJ1-1; D perhaps matches TRBD1 (6 bases). CDR1 and CDR2 from the germline V gene are SGHKS and YYEKEE (reference sequence). V shed 5 bases and J shed 3 bases, with 14 bases lying between them. The CDR3 sequence is 14 residues long. The entire variable domain, with the rest obtained from reference TRBV5-5 and TRBJ1-1, is as follows: DAGVTQSPTHLIKTRGQQVTLRCSPISGHKSVSWYQQVLGQGPQFIFQYYEKEERGRGNFPDRFSARQFPNYSSELNVNALLLGDSALYLCASSFDWTDTEAFFGQGTRLTVV.